One sample yielded the 11 T cell receptor beta chains listed below, sequenced in a study of cytomegalovirus exposure and HLA in healthy donors. PCR amplification relied on 60 Vbeta primers (plus 13 Jbeta primers). Sequencing was performed with immunoSEQ multiplex PCR; in TCRdb, only in-frame clones are kept and a portion is missing. The sample comprises 50,000 to 60,000 clones, about three quarters of which are singletons, and under 3.5% rests with the top ten. Specimen: PBMCs. All receptors come from a woman aged 40 to 55 in good health and CMV-seropositive.

This chain uses TRBV10-2 with TRBJ2-2; TRBD2 agrees at 8 bases. In germline, CDR1 is WSHSY, CDR2 SAAADI. Unmatched junction bases numbered 1, after V lost 2 bases and J lost 2 bases. CDR3 size: 15 residues. In DNA form, the CDR3 reads TGCGCCAGCAGTGAGCGGGGGGGTAACACCGGGGAGCTGTTTTTT. It specifies CASSERGGNTGELFF.

This clone was seen a handful of times. The rearrangement uses TRBV7-2 and TRBJ2-2; 11 nucleotides agree with TRBD1. Per germline, CDR1 SGHTA and CDR2 FQGNSA. The length of the CDR3 is 15 residues. J gave up 7 bases and V 4 bases, and 5 bases lay outside the gene matches. The CDR3 coding sequence is TGTGCCAGCAGCTCTAGGACAGGGGGCTACGGGGAGCTGTTTTTT. It translates to CASSSRTGGYGELFF.

This chain links TRBV6-4 with TRBJ2-2; 12 nucleotides agree with TRBD2. V lost 4 bases to trimming and J lost 3 bases; unmatched junction nucleotides: 0. Germline-derived CDR1 and CDR2 are MRHNA and SNTAGT. The CDR3 contains 15 residues. DNA for the CDR3: TGTGCCAGCAGTGGGACTAGCGGGGACACCGGGGAGCTGTTTTTT. Its translation is CASSGTSGDTGELFF.

The chain recombines TRBV28 with TRBJ1-2; possibly TRBD1 for D (6 bases). The V and J ends lost 6 bases and 5 bases respectively, with 10 bases between them. The CDR3 has 12 amino acids. Germline V CDR1 and CDR2: MDHEN, SYDVKM. The CDR3 DNA follows: TGTGCCAGCAGGGACCAGGGGTATGGCTACACCTTC. It encodes CASRDQGYGYTF.

V gene TRBV10-1 combines with J gene TRBJ1-5; D might be TRBD1 (5 bases). The CDR3 is 19 amino acids. Looked up from germline, CDR1 is WNHNN and CDR2 is SYGVQD (reference sequence). Between the trimmed V and J ends, which lost 3 bases and 0 bases, there was a span of 21 bases. This CDR3 is CASSDLCRQGKYSNQPQHF. In DNA form, the CDR3 reads TGCGCCAGCAGTGATCTCTGTCGGCAGGGAAAGTATAGCAATCAGCCCCAGCATTTT.

The chain employs TRBV11-2 and TRBJ1-4, with D possibly matching TRBD1 (6 bases). Per germline, CDR1 SGHAT and CDR2 FQNNGV. The CDR3 is made up of 18 amino acids. V lost 1 base and J 8 bases, leaving 23 bases between the germline ends. CDR3 sequence: CASSLASLGTPGGEKLFF. The CDR3 DNA is TGTGCCAGCAGCTTAGCATCTCTCGGGACACCGGGAGGGGAAAAACTGTTTTTT.

This clone was counted between two and nine times. The chain couples TRBV6-5 to TRBJ1-1, with a possible D match to TRBD1 (6 bases). The germline V gene encodes CDR1 MNHEY and CDR2 SVGAGI. This CDR3 comprises 11 residues. Trimming removed 6 bases from V and 9 bases from J, with 11 bases in between. CDR3 protein: CASSLQGQAFF. In nucleotides, the CDR3 is TGTGCCAGCAGCTTACAGGGACAAGCTTTCTTT.

On this clone: A read error is likely, as this CDR3 ends without the conserved phenylalanine or tryptophan. The V and J genes are TRBV6-1 and TRBJ2-7; a possible D gene is TRBD2 (5 bases). This CDR3 spans 14 amino acids. Germline V gene data show CDR1 as MNHNS and CDR2 as SASEGT. Trimming left V 7 bases short and J 2 bases short, with 15 bases between. The CDR3 is CASTRRAEAYEQYL. The CDR3 DNA sequence: TGTGCCAGCACCCGACGGGCGGAGGCCTACGAGCAGTACCTC.

V is TRBV9 and J is TRBJ2-3; TRBD2 matches at 8 bases. The germline CDR1 and CDR2 sequences are SGDLS and YYNGEE. CDR3 length: 14 amino acids. Germline trimming cut 3 bases from V and 1 base from J; bases unmatched to any gene: 1. The DNA of the CDR3 is TGTGCCAGCAGCGCACTAGCGGGCACAGATACGCAGTATTTT. Its protein product is CASSALAGTDTQYF.

V usage is TRBV7-2 and J usage is TRBJ2-3; D gene ambiguous. CDR1 is SGHTA and CDR2 is FQGNSA in the germline V gene. V lost 6 bases and J lost 2, with 6 bases in between. The CDR3 runs 12 residues. The CDR3 is CASRALTDTQYF. The CDR3 DNA is TGTGCCAGCAGAGCCCTCACAGATACGCAGTATTTT. Looking up the rest from reference TRBV7-2 and TRBJ2-3 gives the full variable domain: GAGVSQSPSNKVTEKGKDVELRCDPISGHTALYWYRQSLGQGLEFLIYFQGNSAPDKSGLPSDRFSAERTGGSVSTLTIQRTQQEDSAVYLCASRALTDTQYFGPGTRLTVL.

This clone occurred a few times. The V call is TRBV6-1, the J call TRBJ2-7; maybe TRBD1 (5 bases). The CDR3 is made up of 14 amino acids. V lost 6 bases, J lost 2 bases, and 14 bases lay in between. The germline V gene encodes CDR1 MNHNS and CDR2 SASEGT. This chain's CDR3 is CASRPSWTTYEQYF. The CDR3 region has the DNA TGTGCCAGCAGACCCTCGTGGACAACCTACGAGCAGTACTTC.